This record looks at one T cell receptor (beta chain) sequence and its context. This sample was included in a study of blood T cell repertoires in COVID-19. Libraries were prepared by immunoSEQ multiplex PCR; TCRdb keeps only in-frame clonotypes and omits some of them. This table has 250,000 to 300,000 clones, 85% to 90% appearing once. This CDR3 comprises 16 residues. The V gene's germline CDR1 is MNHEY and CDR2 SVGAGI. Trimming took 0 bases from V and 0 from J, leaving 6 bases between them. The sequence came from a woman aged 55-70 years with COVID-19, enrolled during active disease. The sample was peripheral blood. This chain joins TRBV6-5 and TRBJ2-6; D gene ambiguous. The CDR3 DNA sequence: TGTGCCAGCAGTTACTCGCCCTACTCTGGGGCCAACGTCCTGACTTTC. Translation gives CASSYSPYSGANVLTF.